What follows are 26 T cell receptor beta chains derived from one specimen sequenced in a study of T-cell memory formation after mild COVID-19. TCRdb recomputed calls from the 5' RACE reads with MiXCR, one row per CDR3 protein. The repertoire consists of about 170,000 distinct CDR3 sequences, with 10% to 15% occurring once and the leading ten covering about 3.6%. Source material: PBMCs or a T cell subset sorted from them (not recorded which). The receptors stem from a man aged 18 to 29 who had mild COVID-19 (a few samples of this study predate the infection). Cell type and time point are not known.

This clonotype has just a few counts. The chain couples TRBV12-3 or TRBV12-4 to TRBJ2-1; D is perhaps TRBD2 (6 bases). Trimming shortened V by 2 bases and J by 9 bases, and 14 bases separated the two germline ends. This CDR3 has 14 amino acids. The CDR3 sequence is CASSLRAEGGEQFF. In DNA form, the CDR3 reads TGTGCCAGCAGTTTACGGGCGGAGGGCGGTGAGCAGTTCTTC.

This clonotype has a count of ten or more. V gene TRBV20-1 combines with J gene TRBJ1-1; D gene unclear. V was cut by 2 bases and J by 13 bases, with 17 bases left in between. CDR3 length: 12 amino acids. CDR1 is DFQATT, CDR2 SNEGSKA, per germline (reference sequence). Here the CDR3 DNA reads TGCAGTGCTAGACCCCTAGGGCAGTACCGTTTCTTT. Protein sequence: CSARPLGQYRFF.

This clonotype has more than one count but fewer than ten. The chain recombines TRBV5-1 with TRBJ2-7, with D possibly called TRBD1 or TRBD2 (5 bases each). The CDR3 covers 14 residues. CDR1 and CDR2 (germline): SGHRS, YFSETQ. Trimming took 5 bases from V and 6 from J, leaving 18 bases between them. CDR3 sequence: CASSAAPGSPEQYV. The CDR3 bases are TGCGCCAGCAGTGCAGCACCAGGGAGTCCCGAGCAGTACGTC.

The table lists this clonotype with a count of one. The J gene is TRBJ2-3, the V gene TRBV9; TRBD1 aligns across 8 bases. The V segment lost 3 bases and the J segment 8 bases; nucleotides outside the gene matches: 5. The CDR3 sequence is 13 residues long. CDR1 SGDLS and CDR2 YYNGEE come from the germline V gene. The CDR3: CASSGTGHGTQYF. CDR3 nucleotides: TGTGCCAGCAGCGGGACAGGGCATGGTACGCAGTATTTT.

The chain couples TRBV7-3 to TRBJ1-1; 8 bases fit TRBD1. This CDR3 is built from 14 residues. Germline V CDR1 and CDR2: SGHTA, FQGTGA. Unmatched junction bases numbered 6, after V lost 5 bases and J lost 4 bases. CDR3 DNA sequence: TGTGCCAGCAGCATCGACAGGGGAGGCACTGAAGCTTTCTTT. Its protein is CASSIDRGGTEAFF.

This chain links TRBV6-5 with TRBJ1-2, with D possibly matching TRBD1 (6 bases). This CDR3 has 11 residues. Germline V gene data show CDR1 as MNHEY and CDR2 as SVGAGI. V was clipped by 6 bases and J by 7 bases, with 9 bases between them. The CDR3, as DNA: TGTGCCAGCAGCCCGGGGGCTGGCTACACCTTC. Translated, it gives CASSPGAGYTF.

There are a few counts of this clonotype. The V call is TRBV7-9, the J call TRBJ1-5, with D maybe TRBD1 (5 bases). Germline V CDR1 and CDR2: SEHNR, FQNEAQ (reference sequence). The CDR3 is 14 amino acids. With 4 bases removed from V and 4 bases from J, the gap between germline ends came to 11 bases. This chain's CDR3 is CASSSTGANQPQHF. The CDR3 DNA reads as TGTGCCAGCAGCTCCACAGGCGCTAATCAGCCCCAGCATTTT.

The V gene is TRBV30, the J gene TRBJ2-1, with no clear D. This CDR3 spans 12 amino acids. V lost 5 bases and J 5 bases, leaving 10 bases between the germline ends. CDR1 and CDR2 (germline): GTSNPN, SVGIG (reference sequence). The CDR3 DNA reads TGTGCCTGGGGACGGAACAACAATGAGCAGTTCTTC. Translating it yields CAWGRNNNEQFF.

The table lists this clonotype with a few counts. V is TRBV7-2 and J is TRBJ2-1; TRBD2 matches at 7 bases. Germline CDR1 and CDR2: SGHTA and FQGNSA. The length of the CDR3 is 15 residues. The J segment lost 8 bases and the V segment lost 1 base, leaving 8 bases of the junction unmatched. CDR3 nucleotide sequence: TGTGCCAGCAGCTTAGTACGCGCAAGCGGGGATGAGCAGTTCTTC. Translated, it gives CASSLVRASGDEQFF.

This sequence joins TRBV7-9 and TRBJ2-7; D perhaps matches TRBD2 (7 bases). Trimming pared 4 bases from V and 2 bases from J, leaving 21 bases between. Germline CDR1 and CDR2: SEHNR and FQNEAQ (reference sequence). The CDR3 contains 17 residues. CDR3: CASSSGGRRGNTYEQYF. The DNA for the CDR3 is TGTGCCAGCAGCTCCGGGGGGAGGAGGGGGAATACCTACGAGCAGTACTTC.

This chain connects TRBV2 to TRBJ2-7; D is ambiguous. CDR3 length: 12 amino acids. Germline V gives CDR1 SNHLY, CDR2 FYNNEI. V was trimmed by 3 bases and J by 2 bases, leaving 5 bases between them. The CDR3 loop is CASSESAYEQYF. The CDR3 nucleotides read TGTGCCAGCAGTGAGTCCGCCTACGAGCAGTACTTC.

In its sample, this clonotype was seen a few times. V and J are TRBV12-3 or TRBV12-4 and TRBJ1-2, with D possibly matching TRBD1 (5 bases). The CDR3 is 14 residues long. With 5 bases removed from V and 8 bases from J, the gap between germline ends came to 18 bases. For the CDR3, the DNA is TGTGCCAGCAGTCCCGGTAGGACACGGGTCGGCTACACCTTC. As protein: CASSPGRTRVGYTF.

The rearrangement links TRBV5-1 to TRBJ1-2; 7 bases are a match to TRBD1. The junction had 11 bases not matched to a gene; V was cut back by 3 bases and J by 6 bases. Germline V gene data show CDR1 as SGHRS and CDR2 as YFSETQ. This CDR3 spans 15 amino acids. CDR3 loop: CASSSPQTGINGYTF. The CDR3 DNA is TGCGCCAGCAGCTCACCGCAGACAGGGATCAATGGCTACACCTTC. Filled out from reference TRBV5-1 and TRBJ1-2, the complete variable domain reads KAGVTQTPRYLIKTRGQQVTLSCSPISGHRSVSWYQQTPGQGLQFLFEYFSETQRNKGNFPGRFSGRQFSNSRSEMNVSTLELGDSALYLCASSSPQTGINGYTFGSGTRLTVV.

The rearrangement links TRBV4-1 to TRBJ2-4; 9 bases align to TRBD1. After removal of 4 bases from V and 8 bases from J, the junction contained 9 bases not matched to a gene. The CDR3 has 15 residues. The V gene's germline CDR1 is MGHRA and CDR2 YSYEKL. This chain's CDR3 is CASSLQTGGGDIQYF. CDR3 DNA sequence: TGCGCCAGCAGCCTACAAACAGGGGGCGGGGACATTCAGTACTTC.

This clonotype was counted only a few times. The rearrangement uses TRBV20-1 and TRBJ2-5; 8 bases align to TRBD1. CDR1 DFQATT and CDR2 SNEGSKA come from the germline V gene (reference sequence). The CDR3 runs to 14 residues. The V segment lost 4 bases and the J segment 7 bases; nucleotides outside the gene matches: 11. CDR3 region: CSAKLPGGVGTQYF. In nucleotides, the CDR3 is TGCAGTGCTAAACTCCCAGGGGGCGTCGGGACCCAGTACTTC.

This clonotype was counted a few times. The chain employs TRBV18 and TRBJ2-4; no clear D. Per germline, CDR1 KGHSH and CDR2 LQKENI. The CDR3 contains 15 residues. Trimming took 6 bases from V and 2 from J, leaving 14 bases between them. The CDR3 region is CASSQRTGPKNIQYF. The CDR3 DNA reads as TGTGCCAGCTCGCAACGGACCGGGCCCAAAAACATTCAGTACTTC.

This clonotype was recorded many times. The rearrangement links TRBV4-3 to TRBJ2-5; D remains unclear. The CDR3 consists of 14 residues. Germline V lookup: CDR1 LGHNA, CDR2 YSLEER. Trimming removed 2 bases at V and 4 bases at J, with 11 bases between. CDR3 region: CASSQSRVSETQYF. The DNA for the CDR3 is TGCGCCAGCAGCCAATCCCGGGTTTCAGAGACCCAGTACTTC.

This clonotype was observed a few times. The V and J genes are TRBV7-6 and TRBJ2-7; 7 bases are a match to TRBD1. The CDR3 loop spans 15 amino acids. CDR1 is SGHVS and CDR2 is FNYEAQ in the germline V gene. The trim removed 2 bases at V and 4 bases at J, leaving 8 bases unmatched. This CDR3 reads CASSLNEGAGYEQYF. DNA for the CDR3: TGTGCCAGCAGCTTAAATGAGGGGGCCGGTTACGAGCAGTACTTC.

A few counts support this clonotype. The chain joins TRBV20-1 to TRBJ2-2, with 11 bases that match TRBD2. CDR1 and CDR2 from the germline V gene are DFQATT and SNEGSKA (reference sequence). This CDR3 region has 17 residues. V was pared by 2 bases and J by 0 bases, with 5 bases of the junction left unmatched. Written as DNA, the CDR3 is TGCAGTGCTAGAAAGCCGGGACTAGCGGCGAACACCGGGGAGCTGTTTTTT. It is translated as CSARKPGLAANTGELFF.

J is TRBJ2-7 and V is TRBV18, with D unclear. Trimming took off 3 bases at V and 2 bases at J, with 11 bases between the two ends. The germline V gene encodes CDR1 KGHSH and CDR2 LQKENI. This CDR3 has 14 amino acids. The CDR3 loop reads CASSPPGRPYEQYV. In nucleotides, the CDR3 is TGTGCCAGCTCACCTCCGGGTAGGCCCTACGAGCAGTACGTC.

CDR3 bases: TGTGCCAGCAGCATACGACGGGGCAGCAATCAGCCCCAGCATTTT. Its protein is CASSIRRGSNQPQHF. The chain uses TRBV11-3 and TRBJ1-5; TRBD1 is a possible D gene (5 bases). The CDR3 contains 15 residues. Germline V gives CDR1 SGHNT, CDR2 YENEEA. Between the trimmed V and J ends, which lost 5 bases and 1 base, there was a span of 12 bases.

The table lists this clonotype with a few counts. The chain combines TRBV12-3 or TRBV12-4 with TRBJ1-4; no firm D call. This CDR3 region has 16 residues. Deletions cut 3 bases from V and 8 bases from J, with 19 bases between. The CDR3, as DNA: TGTGCCAGCAGTTTCGGGTCTTCGGTACTCGGGGAAAAACTGTTTTTT. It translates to CASSFGSSVLGEKLFF.

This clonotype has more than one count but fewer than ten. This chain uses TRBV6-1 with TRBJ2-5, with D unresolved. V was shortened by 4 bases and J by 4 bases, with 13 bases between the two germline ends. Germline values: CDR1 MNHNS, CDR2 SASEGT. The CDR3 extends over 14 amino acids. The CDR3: CASSGTTSPETQYF. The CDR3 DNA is TGTGCCAGCAGTGGCACGACCAGCCCAGAGACCCAGTACTTC.

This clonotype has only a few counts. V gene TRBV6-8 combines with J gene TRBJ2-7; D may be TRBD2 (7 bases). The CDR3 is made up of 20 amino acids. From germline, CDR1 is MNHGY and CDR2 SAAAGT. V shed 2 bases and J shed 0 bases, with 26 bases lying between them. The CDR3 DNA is TGTGCCAGCAGTTACCCCACCGTGCGGGGGCGACTCGGAAGCTCCTACGAGCAGTACGTC. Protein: CASSYPTVRGRLGSSYEQYV.

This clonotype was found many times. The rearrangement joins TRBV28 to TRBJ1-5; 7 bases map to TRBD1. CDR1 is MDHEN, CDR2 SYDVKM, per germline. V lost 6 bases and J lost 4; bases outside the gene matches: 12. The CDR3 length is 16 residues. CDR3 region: CASRIFRDSSNQPQHF. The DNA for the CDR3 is TGTGCCAGCAGGATATTCCGGGACAGCTCTAATCAGCCCCAGCATTTT.

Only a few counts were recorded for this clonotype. CDR3 in amino acids: CASSPGTGPFYEQYV. The CDR3 DNA is TGTGCCAGCAGCCCCGGGACAGGGCCTTTCTACGAGCAGTACGTC. The V call is TRBV5-5, the J call TRBJ2-7; 9 nucleotides line up with TRBD1. The CDR3 runs to 15 residues. CDR1 is SGHKS and CDR2 is YYEKEE in the germline V gene (reference sequence). Trimming took 4 bases from V and 3 from J; bases not matched to a gene: 8.